This T cell receptor beta chain originates from a study of blood T cell repertoires in COVID-19. The wider study: COVID-19 samples, acute and convalescent, were from the United States, Italy and Spain. Sources were T cells, B-cell-depleted T cells, or PBMCs; the material itself was cDNA or gDNA.

Under the authors' procedure: Amplifying reference gene primers gave estimates of nucleated cell counts. The assay was immunoSEQ multiplex PCR, and TCRdb's table has in-frame clones only and misses some. V, J and clone size reflect that table, while D and trimming were determined from the DNA. The sample holds some 150,000 clones; just under 85% are singletons and the top ten take roughly 6.4%. The material sequenced was PBMCs or T cells enriched from blood (not recorded which). This TCR was recovered from a woman aged 40 to 49 who had recovered from COVID-19.

This CDR3 reads CAGLQDSLNTEAFF. In DNA form, the CDR3 reads TGTGCCGGGCTTCAGGACAGCTTGAACACTGAAGCTTTCTTT. This chain uses TRBV2 with TRBJ1-1; possible D gene TRBD1, 6 bases. Germline-derived CDR1 and CDR2 are SNHLY and FYNNEI. Trimming shortened V by 11 bases and J by 0 bases, and 16 bases separated the two germline ends. The CDR3 totals 14 residues.